Sequencing of this TCR beta chain was carried out in a study of shared clonotypes between healthy human individuals. Terminally differentiated effector memory CD45RA+ cells were left out of the naive CD8 fraction, which was CD45RO-negative and positively selected for CCR7. About this clone itself: The antigen remains undetermined.

TCRdb's copy holds only in-frame clones and misses some; the assay was immunoSEQ multiplex PCR. Of around 2,000,000 clones in the sample, under 95% were seen once. The study's findings and limits: In general, naive subsets displayed greater estimated richness than memory subsets did. The study found lower generation probabilities in non-shared clonotypes than in those shared by all four donors.

The CDR3 has 14 amino acids. Germline lookup yields CDR1 MDHEN and CDR2 SYDVKM. V trimming: 6 bases; J trimming: 0 bases; junction bases outside the gene matches: 4. The sample taken for sequencing was naive CD8+ T cells from PBMCs. The chain has TRBV28 and TRBJ2-7; 8 bases are shared with TRBD1. The TCR sequence derives from a young man in good health. Some clones in this sample may be carry-over from other donors' samples. The chain's CDR3 is CASRRTGTSYEQYF. The DNA of the CDR3 is TGTGCCAGCAGGAGGACAGGGACCTCCTACGAGCAGTACTTC.